Below, 2 T cell receptor beta chains from the same sample are listed, as sequenced in a study of blood T cell repertoires in COVID-19. Clones were read by immunoSEQ multiplex PCR, and TCRdb kept only the in-frame ones, dropping some. Here the sample spans roughly 440,000 clones, approximately 88% being singletons. Input material: peripheral blood. The receptors originated from a woman between 50 and 59 years old with COVID-19, enrolled during active disease.

The rearrangement uses TRBV20-1 and TRBJ2-1; D is undetermined. Trimming shortened V by 4 bases and J by 14 bases, and 12 bases separated the two germline ends. The CDR3 contains 10 residues. Germline-derived CDR1 and CDR2 are DFQATT and SNEGSKA (reference sequence). This chain's CDR3 is CSAKQQKEFF. The CDR3 bases are TGCAGTGCTAAACAACAGAAGGAGTTCTTC.

This clone was detected only a few times. This chain connects TRBV5-1 to TRBJ1-3, with 12 bases that match TRBD1. Germline CDR1 is SGHRS and CDR2 is YFSETQ. Trimming took 0 bases from V and 4 from J; bases not matched to a gene: 5. The CDR3 spans 17 residues. In DNA form, the CDR3 reads TGCGCCAGCAGCTTGGGTGGGACAGGGGGCTTCGGAAACACCATATATTTT. Protein product: CASSLGGTGGFGNTIYF.